Below are 31 T cell receptor beta chains sequenced from a single sample in a study of blood T cells in healthy people across ages. A J-beta primer mix and a sample-barcoded 5' primer were used in a second PCR of roughly 7 to 12 cycles. TCRdb used MiXCR to reprocess the 5' RACE reads, holding one entry per CDR3 protein. The sample gives about 290,000 distinct CDR3 sequences, 25% to 30% of which show up once; 25% to 35% is in the top ten. Sequences were obtained from blood. Source of these receptors: a woman aged 70-85 years in good health.

The gene calls are TRBV20-1 and TRBJ2-2; 9 bases agree with TRBD2. Trimming took 2 bases from V and 1 from J; bases not matched to a gene: 5. CDR1 and CDR2 (germline): DFQATT, SNEGSKA (reference sequence). CDR3 length: 16 residues. The CDR3 is CSARYSGRLNTGELFF. CDR3 DNA: TGCAGTGCTAGATATAGCGGGAGATTGAACACCGGGGAGCTGTTTTTT.

This clonotype appeared a few times. The chain combines TRBV7-2 with TRBJ1-5; 9 bases align to TRBD1. The V gene end was trimmed by 5 bases and the J gene end by 7 bases; junction bases not matched to a gene: 9. The germline V gene has CDR1 SGHTA and CDR2 FQGNSA. CDR3 length: 15 amino acids. The CDR3 sequence: CASSPRDRAGQPQHF. The DNA of the CDR3 is TGTGCCAGCAGCCCCCGGGACAGGGCAGGGCAGCCCCAGCATTTT. Together with reference TRBV7-2 and TRBJ1-5, the CDR3 gives the full variable domain: GAGVSQSPSNKVTEKGKDVELRCDPISGHTALYWYRQSLGQGLEFLIYFQGNSAPDKSGLPSDRFSAERTGGSVSTLTIQRTQQEDSAVYLCASSPRDRAGQPQHFGDGTRLSIL.

In DNA form, the CDR3 reads TGTGCCAGCAGTTACTCGACAGGGCGAGGAGAGACCCAGTACTTC. Translating gives CASSYSTGRGETQYF. This rearrangement joins TRBV6-5 to TRBJ2-5, with 7 bases matching TRBD1. This CDR3 comprises 15 residues. Germline loops: CDR1 MNHEY, CDR2 SVGAGI. Unmatched junction bases numbered 5, after V lost 0 bases and J lost 4 bases.

The V call is TRBV28, the J call TRBJ2-7; TRBD2 agrees at 9 bases. The CDR3 is 17 residues long. CDR1 is MDHEN and CDR2 is SYDVKM in the germline V gene. V lost 8 bases and J lost 5; bases outside the gene matches: 19. The CDR3 nucleotides read TGTGCCAGCGCAAAATTCATAGCGGGAGATAGAGAGGACGAGCAGTACTTC. Its protein is CASAKFIAGDREDEQYF.

The V call is TRBV9, the J call TRBJ2-4; 7 nucleotides agree with TRBD1. Germline CDR1 SGDLS, CDR2 YYNGEE. The V segment lost 1 base and the J segment 12 bases; nucleotides outside the gene matches: 7. The CDR3 totals 13 residues. CDR3 bases: TGTGCCAGCAGCGTATACGGGACAGATAATCAGTACTTC. This sequence encodes CASSVYGTDNQYF.

The chain is built from TRBV28 and TRBJ2-7; TRBD2 agrees at 8 bases. This CDR3 contains 15 residues. The germline V gene has CDR1 MDHEN and CDR2 SYDVKM. After removal of 6 bases from V and 2 bases from J, the junction contained 9 bases not matched to a gene. CDR3 nucleotides: TGTGCCAGCAGGCCTACTAGCGGACCCCCCTACGAGCAGTACTTC. Its translation: CASRPTSGPPYEQYF.

The chain joins TRBV5-6 to TRBJ2-7; 8 nucleotides agree with TRBD1. The V segment lost 6 bases and the J segment 6 bases; nucleotides outside the gene matches: 11. This CDR3 spans 14 amino acids. Germline values: CDR1 SGHDT, CDR2 YYEEEE. The CDR3 loop reads CASNPGGFRGEQYF. CDR3 DNA: TGTGCCAGCAATCCAGGGGGCTTTAGAGGCGAGCAGTACTTC.

On this clonotype itself: A read error may explain this, as a much larger clone is one base away. The rearrangement joins TRBV5-1 to TRBJ2-7; 7 nucleotides match TRBD2. Germline CDR1 is SGHRS and CDR2 is YFSETQ. The CDR3 runs to 14 residues. V shed 4 bases and J 2 bases; nucleotides not matched to a gene: 6. The CDR3 DNA sequence: TGCGCCAGCAGCAAAACTAGCGTCCCCTACGAGCAGTACTTC. Its protein is CASSKTSVPYEQYF.

The chain has TRBV25-1 and TRBJ2-7, with 8 positions matching TRBD2. V dropped 8 bases and J dropped 1; count of bases not matched to a gene: 4. This CDR3 comprises 13 residues. Germline CDR1 MGHDK, CDR2 SYGVNS. The CDR3 DNA is TGTGCCAGCTCAGTAGCGGGGTCCTACGAGCAGTACTTC. Residues: CASSVAGSYEQYF.

A few counts support this clonotype. The chain joins TRBV5-1 to TRBJ1-2; 7 bases line up with TRBD1. V lost 0 bases and J lost 6; bases outside the gene matches: 8. CDR1 is SGHRS, CDR2 YFSETQ, per germline. The CDR3 runs 15 residues. The CDR3 sequence: CASSLAGDRPHGYTF. The CDR3 region has the DNA TGCGCCAGCAGCTTGGCCGGGGACAGACCTCATGGCTACACCTTC.

J is TRBJ1-5 and V is TRBV7-6; D remains ambiguous. This CDR3 is built from 14 residues. Germline V gene lookup returns CDR1 SGHVS and CDR2 FNYEAQ. V gave up 1 base and J gave up 6 bases, with 10 bases separating them. The CDR3 nucleotides read TGTGCCAGCAGCTTAGGTGCGGGAGCTCAGCCCCAGCATTTT. The encoded protein is CASSLGAGAQPQHF. The whole variable domain, filled in from reference TRBV7-6 and TRBJ1-5, reads GAGVSQSPRYKVTKRGQDVALRCDPISGHVSLYWYRQALGQGPEFLTYFNYEAQQDKSGLPNDRFSAERPEGSISTLTIQRTEQRDSAMYRCASSLGAGAQPQHFGDGTRLSIL.

The chain recombines TRBV5-1 with TRBJ1-1, with D uncertain. The CDR3 length is 12 residues. The germline gives CDR1 SGHRS, CDR2 YFSETQ. Deletions cut 1 base from V and 7 bases from J, with 8 bases between. CDR3 sequence: CASSLNSVEAFF. As DNA, the CDR3 is TGCGCCAGCAGCTTGAACAGCGTTGAAGCTTTCTTT.

The chain is built from TRBV10-3 and TRBJ2-6; D uncertain. This CDR3 comprises 13 residues. The germline V gene encodes CDR1 ENHRY and CDR2 SYGVKD. Deletions cut 10 bases from V and 0 bases from J, with 7 bases between. The CDR3 reads CASQNSGANVLTF. For the CDR3, the DNA is TGTGCCAGCCAAAACTCTGGGGCCAACGTCCTGACTTTC.

The chain uses TRBV9 and TRBJ2-5; D might be TRBD2 (6 bases). Germline assignment: CDR1 SGDLS and CDR2 YYNGEE. V lost 0 bases and J lost 5, with 17 bases in between. The CDR3 spans 16 residues. This CDR3 reads CASSVGSRDRMETQYF. DNA of the CDR3: TGTGCCAGCAGCGTAGGTTCGCGGGATAGGATGGAGACCCAGTACTTC.

A word on this clonotype: This clone may be a read error of a much larger clone one base away. The V and J genes are TRBV7-9 and TRBJ2-5, with TRBD2 matching 7 bases. The CDR3 runs to 12 residues. Germline V gene sequence: CDR1 SEHNR, CDR2 FQNEAQ (reference sequence). CDR3 nucleotides: TGTGCCAGCGGGCGGGAGTCCTACGAGCAGTGCTTC. This translates into CASGRESYEQCF.

This rearrangement joins TRBV6-4 to TRBJ1-2; D gene unclear. CDR1 MRHNA and CDR2 SNTAGT come from the germline V gene. The CDR3 covers 16 residues. The germline V and J ends were trimmed by 6 bases and 2 bases, with 19 bases remaining between them. This chain's CDR3 is CASRPEPGVKNYGYTF. Written as DNA, the CDR3 is TGTGCCAGCAGGCCCGAACCTGGGGTGAAAAACTATGGCTACACCTTC.

The chain recombines TRBV29-1 with TRBJ2-7; TRBD2 matches at 14 bases. The CDR3 covers 17 residues. CDR1 and CDR2 from the germline V gene are SQVTM and ANQGSEA. Trimming cost V 5 bases and J 1 base; bases outside gene matches: 10. CDR3 bases: TGCAGCGTTCGTAGTGGGACTAGCGGGAGCTCTTCCTACGAGCAGTACTTC. Its translation is CSVRSGTSGSSSYEQYF.

V is TRBV4-2 and J is TRBJ2-1, with 9 positions matching TRBD2. Unmatched junction bases numbered 8, after V lost 4 bases and J lost 4 bases. Germline CDR1 is LGHNA and CDR2 is YNFKEQ. The CDR3 contains 16 residues. CDR3 DNA: TGTGCCAGCAGCCCCGAACTAGCGGGCGCATACAATGAGCAGTTCTTC. Translation: CASSPELAGAYNEQFF.

This clonotype appeared a few times. The chain joins TRBV29-1 to TRBJ2-7; 8 nucleotides agree with TRBD2. V lost 7 bases and J lost 2; bases outside the gene matches: 1. The CDR3 is 11 residues long. Germline loops: CDR1 SQVTM, CDR2 ANQGSEA. CDR3 loop: CSGREAYEQYF. The DNA of the CDR3 is TGCAGCGGGCGGGAGGCCTACGAGCAGTACTTC.

CDR3 in DNA: TGTGCCAGCAGCTTAGATCTAACAAGTCGGAGGCAGTTCTTC. Protein product: CASSLDLTSRRQFF. The V call is TRBV11-2, the J call TRBJ2-1; D is ambiguous. CDR1 SGHAT and CDR2 FQNNGV come from the germline V gene. The CDR3 covers 14 residues. V lost 0 bases and J lost 12, with 15 bases in between.

This clonotype was observed a few times. A read error may be the cause here, since a much bigger clone is one base away. The chain carries TRBV5-1 and TRBJ1-2, with 9 bases lining up with TRBD1. Germline CDR1 reads SGHRS; CDR2 reads YFSETQ. CDR3 length equals 13 residues. The CDR3 reads CASSLGTGKGCTF. CDR3 nucleotides: TGCGCCAGCAGCCTCGGGACAGGGAAGGGCTGCACCTTC.

DNA for the CDR3: TGCAGTGCTAGAGATTCTGGACAGGGGGTTTATGAGCAGTTCTTC. This gives the protein CSARDSGQGVYEQFF. V gene TRBV20-1 combines with J gene TRBJ2-1; 10 bases fit TRBD1. CDR1 is DFQATT and CDR2 is SNEGSKA in the germline V gene (reference sequence). Trimming removed 0 bases from V and 8 bases from J; junction bases left unmatched: 7. This CDR3 has 15 residues.

This clonotype has ten or more counts. V and J are TRBV28 and TRBJ2-6; 9 positions match TRBD1. From germline, CDR1 is MDHEN and CDR2 SYDVKM. Germline trimming cut 7 bases from V and 4 bases from J; bases unmatched to any gene: 8. This CDR3 is built from 16 residues. The CDR3 loop is CASIPGTGLGANVLTF. In nucleotides, the CDR3 is TGTGCCAGCATTCCCGGGACAGGGTTAGGGGCCAACGTCCTGACTTTC.

The chain has TRBV15 and TRBJ2-5; D is unresolved. V was clipped by 0 bases and J by 5 bases, with 16 bases between them. Germline CDR1 and CDR2: LNHNV and YYDKDF (reference sequence). The CDR3 covers 16 residues. The CDR3: CATSRDLSEGSETQYF. The CDR3 region has the DNA TGTGCCACCAGCAGAGATCTTTCGGAAGGCTCTGAGACCCAGTACTTC.

This clonotype has a handful of counts. The chain employs TRBV5-1 and TRBJ2-7; TRBD2 is a possible D gene (6 bases). CDR1 is SGHRS, CDR2 YFSETQ, per germline. Trimming removed 4 bases from V and 2 bases from J, with 16 bases in between. The CDR3 consists of 15 residues. The CDR3 DNA is TGCGCCAGCAGCCCAACCGGGAGTGGGGCCTACGAGCAGTACTTC. As protein: CASSPTGSGAYEQYF.

This sequence joins TRBV5-1 and TRBJ2-7; the D is unclear. The CDR3 is 12 residues long. Trimming took 4 bases from V and 3 from J, leaving 8 bases between them. Germline assignment: CDR1 SGHRS and CDR2 YFSETQ. The CDR3 DNA sequence: TGCGCCAGCAGCCAGGACCTCTACGAGCAGTACTTC. Protein product: CASSQDLYEQYF. The variable domain in full, completed from reference TRBV5-1 and TRBJ2-7, reads KAGVTQTPRYLIKTRGQQVTLSCSPISGHRSVSWYQQTPGQGLQFLFEYFSETQRNKGNFPGRFSGRQFSNSRSEMNVSTLELGDSALYLCASSQDLYEQYFGPGTRLTVT.

The rearrangement joins TRBV27 to TRBJ1-1, with D unclear. Deletions cut 6 bases from V and 3 bases from J, with 8 bases between. Looked up from germline, CDR1 is MNHEY and CDR2 is SMNVEV (reference sequence). This CDR3 is built from 12 residues. The CDR3 nucleotides read TGTGCCAGCAGGCTCGGCGACACTGAAGCTTTCTTT. Its translation is CASRLGDTEAFF.

This clonotype was detected only a few times. The chain is built from TRBV9 and TRBJ2-5; TRBD2 might be the D (5 bases). CDR1 is SGDLS, CDR2 YYNGEE, per germline. The CDR3 is made up of 16 amino acids. The V and J ends lost 0 bases and 2 bases respectively, with 14 bases between them. CDR3 nucleotides: TGTGCCAGCAGCGTAGTGCTAGCTTCCCTTCAAGAGACCCAGTACTTC. Its translation is CASSVVLASLQETQYF.

This clonotype was seen at least ten times. The rearrangement links TRBV10-3 to TRBJ2-1, with D maybe TRBD2 (5 bases). The CDR3 has 16 amino acids. Trimming pared 2 bases from V and 4 bases from J, leaving 15 bases between. CDR1 and CDR2 (germline): ENHRY, SYGVKD. For the CDR3, the DNA is TGTGCCATCAGTGAGGCTCGACCGGGAAAGTACAATGAGCAGTTCTTC. This sequence encodes CAISEARPGKYNEQFF.

The chain combines TRBV20-1 with TRBJ2-1; 9 bases fit TRBD2. Germline lookup yields CDR1 DFQATT and CDR2 SNEGSKA (reference sequence). This CDR3 is built from 11 residues. J lost 8 bases, V lost 6 bases, and 2 bases had no gene match. The DNA for the CDR3 is TGCAGTGCGGGACTAGCAGATGAGCAGTTCTTC. Translating it yields CSAGLADEQFF.

This sequence joins TRBV5-1 and TRBJ2-5; 7 positions match TRBD1. Germline V gives CDR1 SGHRS, CDR2 YFSETQ. The CDR3 runs to 14 residues. Trimming removed 4 bases from V and 1 base from J; junction bases left unmatched: 4. CDR3 in amino acids: CASSIGDSQETQYF. The CDR3 DNA sequence: TGCGCCAGCAGCATAGGGGACAGCCAAGAGACCCAGTACTTC.